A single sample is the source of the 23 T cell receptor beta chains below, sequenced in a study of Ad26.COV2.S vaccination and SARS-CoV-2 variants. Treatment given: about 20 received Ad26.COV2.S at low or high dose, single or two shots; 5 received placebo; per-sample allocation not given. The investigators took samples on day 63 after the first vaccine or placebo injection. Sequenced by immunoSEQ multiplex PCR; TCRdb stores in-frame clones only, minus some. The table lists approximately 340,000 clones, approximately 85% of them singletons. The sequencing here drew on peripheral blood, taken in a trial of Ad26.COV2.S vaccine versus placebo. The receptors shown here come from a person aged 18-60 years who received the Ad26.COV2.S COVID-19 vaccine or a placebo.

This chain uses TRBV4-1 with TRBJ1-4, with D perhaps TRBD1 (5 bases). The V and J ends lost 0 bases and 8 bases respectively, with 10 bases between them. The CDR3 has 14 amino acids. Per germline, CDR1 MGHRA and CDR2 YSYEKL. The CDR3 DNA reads TGCGCCAGCAGCCAAGACAGGGTAGAGGAAAAACTGTTTTTT. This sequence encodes CASSQDRVEEKLFF.

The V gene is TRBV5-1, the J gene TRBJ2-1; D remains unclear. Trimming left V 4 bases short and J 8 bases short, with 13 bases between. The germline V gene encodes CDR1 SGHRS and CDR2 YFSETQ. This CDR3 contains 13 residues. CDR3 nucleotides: TGCGCCAGCAGCCAGCAGGAGATCGATGAGCAGTTCTTC. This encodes CASSQQEIDEQFF.

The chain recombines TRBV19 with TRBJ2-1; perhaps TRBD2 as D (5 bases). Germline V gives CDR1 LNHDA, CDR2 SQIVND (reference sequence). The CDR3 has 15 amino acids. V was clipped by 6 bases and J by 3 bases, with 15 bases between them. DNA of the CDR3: TGTGCCAGTAGCCCATCGGGGAATATCTACAATGAGCAGTTCTTC. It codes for CASSPSGNIYNEQFF.

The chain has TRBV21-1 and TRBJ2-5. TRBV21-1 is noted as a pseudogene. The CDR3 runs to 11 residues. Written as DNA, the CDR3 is TGTGCCGGGGGTGACCAAGAGACCCAGTACTTC. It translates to CAGGDQETQYF.

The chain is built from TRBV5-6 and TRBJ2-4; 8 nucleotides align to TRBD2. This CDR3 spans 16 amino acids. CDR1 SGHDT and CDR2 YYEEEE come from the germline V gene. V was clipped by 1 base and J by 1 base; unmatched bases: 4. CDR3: CASSLLLAVAKNIQYF. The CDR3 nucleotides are TGTGCCAGCAGCTTGTTACTAGCGGTGGCCAAAAACATTCAGTACTTC.

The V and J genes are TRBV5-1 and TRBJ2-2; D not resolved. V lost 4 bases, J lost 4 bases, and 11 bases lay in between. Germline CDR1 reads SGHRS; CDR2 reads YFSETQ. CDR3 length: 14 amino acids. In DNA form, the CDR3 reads TGCGCCAGCAGCCCCGCCGTCGTCACCGGGGAGCTGTTTTTT. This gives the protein CASSPAVVTGELFF.

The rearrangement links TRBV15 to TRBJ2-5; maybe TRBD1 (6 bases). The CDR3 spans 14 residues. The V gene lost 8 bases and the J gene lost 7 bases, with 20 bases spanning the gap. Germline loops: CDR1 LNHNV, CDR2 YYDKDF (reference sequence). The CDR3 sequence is CATGPDSSRGTQYF. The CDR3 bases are TGTGCCACCGGGCCGGACAGTTCTAGGGGGACCCAGTACTTC.

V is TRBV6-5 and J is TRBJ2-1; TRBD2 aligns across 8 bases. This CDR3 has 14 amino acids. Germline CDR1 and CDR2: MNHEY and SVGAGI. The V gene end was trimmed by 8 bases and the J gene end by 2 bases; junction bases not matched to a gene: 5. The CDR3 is CASAGGGPYNEQFF. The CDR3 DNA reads TGTGCCAGCGCCGGGGGGGGCCCCTACAATGAGCAGTTCTTC.

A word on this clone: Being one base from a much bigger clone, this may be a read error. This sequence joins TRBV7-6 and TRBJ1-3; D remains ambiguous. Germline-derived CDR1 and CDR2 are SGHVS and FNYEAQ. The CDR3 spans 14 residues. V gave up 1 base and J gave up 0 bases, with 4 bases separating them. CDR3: CASSLGGSGNTIYF. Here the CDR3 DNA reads TGTGCCAGCAGCTTAGGCGGCTCTGGAAACACCATATATTTT. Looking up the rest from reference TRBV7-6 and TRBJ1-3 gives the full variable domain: GAGVSQSPRYKVTKRGQDVALRCDPISGHVSLYWYRQALGQGPEFLTYFNYEAQQDKSGLPNDRFSAERPEGSISTLTIQRTEQRDSAMYRCASSLGGSGNTIYFGEGSWLTVV.

The CDR3 region is CASSIPTGPQETQYF. The CDR3 coding sequence is TGCGCCAGCAGCATCCCGACAGGGCCCCAAGAGACCCAGTACTTC. The chain employs TRBV5-1 and TRBJ2-5; TRBD1 aligns across 7 bases. The junction had 7 bases not matched to a gene; V was cut back by 4 bases and J by 1 base. The CDR3 extends over 15 amino acids. Germline V gene sequence: CDR1 SGHRS, CDR2 YFSETQ.

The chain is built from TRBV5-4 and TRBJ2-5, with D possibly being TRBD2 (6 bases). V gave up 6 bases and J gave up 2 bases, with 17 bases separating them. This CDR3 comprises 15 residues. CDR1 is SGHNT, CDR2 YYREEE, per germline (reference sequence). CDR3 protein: CASTPESGRQETQYF. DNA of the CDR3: TGTGCCAGCACCCCCGAGTCCGGGAGACAAGAGACCCAGTACTTC.

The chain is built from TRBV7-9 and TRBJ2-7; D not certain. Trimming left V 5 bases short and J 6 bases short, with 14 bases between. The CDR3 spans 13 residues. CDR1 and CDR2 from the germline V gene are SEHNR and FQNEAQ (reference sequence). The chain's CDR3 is CASSRSLISEQYF. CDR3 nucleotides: TGTGCCAGCAGCCGGAGCTTAATCAGCGAGCAGTACTTC. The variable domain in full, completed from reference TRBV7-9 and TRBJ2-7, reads DTGVSQNPRHKITKRGQNVTFRCDPISEHNRLYWYRQTLGQGPEFLTYFQNEAQLEKSRLLSDRFSAERPKGSFSTLEIQRTEQGDSAMYLCASSRSLISEQYFGPGTRLTVT.

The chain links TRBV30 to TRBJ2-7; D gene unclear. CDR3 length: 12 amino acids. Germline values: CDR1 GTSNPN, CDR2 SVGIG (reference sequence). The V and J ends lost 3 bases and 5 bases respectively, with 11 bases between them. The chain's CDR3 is CAWSPSRNEQYF. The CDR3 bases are TGTGCCTGGAGCCCTTCCCGGAACGAGCAGTACTTC.

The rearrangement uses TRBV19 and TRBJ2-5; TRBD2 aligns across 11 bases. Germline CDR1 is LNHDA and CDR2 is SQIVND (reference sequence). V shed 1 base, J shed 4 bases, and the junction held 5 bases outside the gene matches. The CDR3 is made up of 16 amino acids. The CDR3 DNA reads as TGTGCCAGTAGTATAGCGGTGACTAGCGGGGTAGAGACCCAGTACTTC. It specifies CASSIAVTSGVETQYF.

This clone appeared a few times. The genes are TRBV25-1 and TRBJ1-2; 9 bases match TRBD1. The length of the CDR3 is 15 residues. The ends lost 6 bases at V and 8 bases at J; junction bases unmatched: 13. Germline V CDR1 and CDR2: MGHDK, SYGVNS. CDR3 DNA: TGTGCCAGCAGCAGCTCTACAGGGGGCTGGGAAGGCTACACCTTC. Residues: CASSSSTGGWEGYTF.

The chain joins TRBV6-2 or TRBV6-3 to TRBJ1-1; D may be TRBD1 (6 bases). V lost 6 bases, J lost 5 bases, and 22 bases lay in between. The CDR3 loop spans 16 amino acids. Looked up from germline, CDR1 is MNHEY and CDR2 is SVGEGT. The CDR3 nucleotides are TGTGCCAGCAGCTCGGCCGGGACTCCAAGGGGGACTGAAGCTTTCTTT. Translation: CASSSAGTPRGTEAFF.

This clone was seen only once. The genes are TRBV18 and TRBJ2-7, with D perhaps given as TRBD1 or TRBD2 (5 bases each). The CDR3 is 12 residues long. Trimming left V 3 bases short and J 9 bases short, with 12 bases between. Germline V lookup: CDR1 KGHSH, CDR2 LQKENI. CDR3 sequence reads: CASSPSDGGQYF. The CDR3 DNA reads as TGTGCCAGCTCACCTTCTGATGGGGGGCAGTACTTC.

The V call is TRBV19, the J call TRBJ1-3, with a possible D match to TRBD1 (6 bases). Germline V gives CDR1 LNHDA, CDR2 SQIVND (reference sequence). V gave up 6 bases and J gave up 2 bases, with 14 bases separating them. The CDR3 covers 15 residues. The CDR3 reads CASRSPQGTGNTIYF. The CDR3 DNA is TGTGCCAGTAGATCCCCTCAGGGGACTGGAAACACCATATATTTT.

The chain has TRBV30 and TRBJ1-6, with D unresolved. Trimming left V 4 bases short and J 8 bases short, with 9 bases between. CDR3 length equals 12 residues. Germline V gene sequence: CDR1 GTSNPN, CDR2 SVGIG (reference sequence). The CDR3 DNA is TGTGCCTGGAACGACGGTGATTCACCCCTCCACTTT. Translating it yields CAWNDGDSPLHF.

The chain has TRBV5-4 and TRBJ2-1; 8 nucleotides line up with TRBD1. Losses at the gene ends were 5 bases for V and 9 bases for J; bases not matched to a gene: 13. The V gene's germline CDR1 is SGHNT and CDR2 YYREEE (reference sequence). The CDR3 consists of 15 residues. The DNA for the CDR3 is TGTGCCAGCAGTCAGGGGGCCCCTCTAGCGTTTGAGCAGTTCTTC. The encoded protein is CASSQGAPLAFEQFF.

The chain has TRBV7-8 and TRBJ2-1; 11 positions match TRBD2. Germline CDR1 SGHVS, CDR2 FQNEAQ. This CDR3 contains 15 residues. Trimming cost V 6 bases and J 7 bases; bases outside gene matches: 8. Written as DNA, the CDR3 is TGTGCCAGCAGTACACTAGCGGGAGTGTCTAATGAGCAGTTCTTC. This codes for CASSTLAGVSNEQFF.

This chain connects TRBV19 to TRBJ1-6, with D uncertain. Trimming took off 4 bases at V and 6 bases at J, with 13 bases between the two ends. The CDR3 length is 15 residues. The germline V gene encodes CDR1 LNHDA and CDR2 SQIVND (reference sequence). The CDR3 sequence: CASSTFGPGNSPLHF. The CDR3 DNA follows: TGTGCCAGTAGTACCTTTGGACCGGGTAATTCACCCCTCCACTTT.

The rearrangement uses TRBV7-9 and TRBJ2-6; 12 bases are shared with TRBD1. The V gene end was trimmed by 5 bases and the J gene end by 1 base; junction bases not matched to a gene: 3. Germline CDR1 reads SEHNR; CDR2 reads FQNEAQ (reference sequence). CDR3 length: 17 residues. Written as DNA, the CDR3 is TGTGCCAGCAGCCTGGGACAGGGGGCTTCTGGGGCCAACGTCCTGACTTTC. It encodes CASSLGQGASGANVLTF.